This TCR beta chain is drawn from a study of T-cell memory formation after mild COVID-19 (dated by TCRdb to the early 2020s). With respect to the entire study: Most TCR sequence clusters were specific to one of the two donors. The cohort comprised two young, previously healthy adult volunteers, one female and one male. In a couple of donors, T-cell clones that expanded and contracted after mild COVID-19 were followed by sequencing TCRalpha and TCRbeta repertoires longitudinally. Here is what the overall study found, with its caveats: The second-wave clones that peaked on day 37 were not confirmed to be SARS-CoV-2 specific. Contracting CD4+ clones turned up mainly in the CM and EM memory subsets, whereas EMRA was where CD8+ clones were enriched. Some responding clones were found in pre-infection memory, which suggests that pre-existing cross-reactive memory T cells took part in the SARS-CoV-2 response. Clones that contracted from day 15 to 85 showed balanced CD4/CD8 phenotypes, whereas a second wave of clones that expanded from day 15 to 37 leaned towards CD4+. Only two mild cases were covered in the study, and larger cohorts including severe cases with pre-infection samples were considered necessary.

V is shortened by 4 bases, J by 3 bases, and the region joining them spans 10 bases. CDR1 and CDR2 are read off the germline V gene as KGHSH and LQKENI. Reading from cysteine to phenylalanine, the CDR3 counts 13 amino acids. The only DNA kept is the CDR3, 39 bases in frame from the first base. As regards this clonotype: Its antigen is still unknown. The input lacks base qualities; no much larger clone sits a single base away.

The sample was run on an Illumina NovaSeq 6000. TCRalpha and TCRbeta cDNA libraries were constructed by 5'RACE with constant-segment primers, with sample barcodes and unique molecular identifiers being introduced. Trizol reagent was used to extract RNA from every sample. Amplification of the libraries took two PCR steps, and the second step added a second sample barcode plus Illumina TruSeq adapters. The libraries were sequenced on an Illumina NovaSeq using 2 x 150 bp paired-end reads. As for the original processing: The reads were demultiplexed and collapsed into UMI-guided consensus sequences using migec v1.2.7. Using mixcr v2.1.11, the UMI consensuses were aligned to TRA and TRB V and J templates and assembled into clonotypes. Expanded or contracted clonotypes were those called significant by both edgeR and NoisET, with noise models trained on biological replicates. For edgeR calls, the cutoffs were a false discovery rate-adjusted p below 0.01 and a log2 fold-change threshold of 1. PCA with hierarchical clustering of max-normalized trajectories of the 1000 most abundant clonotypes was used as exploratory dynamics analysis. Separately sequenced CD4+ and CD8+ repertoires were used to assign the CD4 or CD8 phenotype of responding clones. Using fastp at Q25 and MiXCR, TCRdb reprocessed the public reads and kept productive beta chains. Each CDR3 protein gets just one entry, which takes the most common genes and DNA from the rows behind it. The V and J calls were determined by TCRdb, not by the authors. A total of around 140,000 distinct CDR3 sequences appear in this sample, around 21% of them only once. Approximately 2.4% of the sample is in the top ten clones.

PBMCs were isolated by Ficoll-Paque density gradient centrifugation. The rearrangement joined TRBV18 to TRBJ2-7; the D segment could be TRBD1, given 5 matching bases. The TCR comes from an adult woman who had mild COVID-19 (a few samples of this study predate the infection). The sample titles of this study are shuffled in the database, so cell type and time point are left out; the donor was told from shared clones. Sequences were obtained from PBMCs or a T cell subset sorted from them (not recorded which). The nucleotide sequence is given as TGTGCCAGCTCACAACAGGAGAGCTACGAGCAGTACTTC. Translated, it reads CASSQQESYEQYF. With all but the CDR3 taken from the reference TRBV18 and TRBJ2-7 genes, the full variable domain is: NAGVMQNPRHLVRRRGQEARLRCSPMKGHSHVYWYRQLPEEGLKFMVYLQKENIIDESGMPKERFSAEFPKEGPSILRIQQVVRGDSAAYFCASSQQESYEQYFGPGTRLTVT.